This TCR beta chain came from a study of blood T cells in healthy people across ages. General study findings and limits: Per million T cells, the diversity of TCR beta decreased roughly linearly as age advanced.

Using a J-beta primer mix together with a sample-barcoded 5' primer, a second PCR was run for roughly 6 to 11 cycles. A single record per CDR3 protein comes from TCRdb applying MiXCR to the 5' RACE reads. The sample has about 1.6 million distinct CDR3 sequences; about 31% are singletons. This CDR3 has 14 amino acids. Germline V gene lookup returns CDR1 LGHNA and CDR2 YNFKEQ. Trimming took 4 bases from V and 4 from J, leaving 13 bases between them. Note on this clonotype: The target antigen is unknown.

The V call is TRBV4-2, the J call TRBJ1-2; D not certain. Sequenced sample: blood. This clonotype originated in a woman aged 25-40 years in good health. The CDR3: CASSPTRSGYGYTF. The CDR3 nucleotides are TGTGCCAGCAGCCCTACGAGGAGTGGCTATGGCTACACCTTC.